This entry lists 21 T cell receptor beta chains sequenced from one sample in a study of blood T cell repertoires in COVID-19. The data were produced by immunoSEQ multiplex PCR, yet TCRdb's version contains in-frame clones alone and is incomplete. The profile shows 200,000 to 250,000 clones, roughly 81% of them singletons. Sequences were obtained from peripheral blood. These receptors were collected from a woman aged 80 or older with COVID-19, enrolled during active disease.

This clone appeared a few times. J is TRBJ1-5 and V is TRBV29-1; TRBD1 matches at 7 bases. Germline loops: CDR1 SQVTM, CDR2 ANQGSEA. The CDR3 extends over 13 amino acids. V trimming: 5 bases; J trimming: 3 bases; junction bases outside the gene matches: 4. CDR3 DNA: TGCAGCGTTCTACAGGGGCCCAATCAGCCCCAGCATTTT. Translation gives CSVLQGPNQPQHF.

This CDR3 is CASSINTGVGTEAFF. CDR3 sequence (DNA): TGTGCCAGCTCAATCAACACAGGGGTCGGCACTGAAGCTTTCTTT. V and J are TRBV18 and TRBJ1-1; 7 nucleotides line up with TRBD1. Germline V gives CDR1 KGHSH, CDR2 LQKENI. Trimming at V came to 5 bases and at J to 4 bases, leaving 10 bases not matched to a gene. The CDR3 runs to 15 residues. The complete variable domain, with remaining parts taken from reference TRBV18 and TRBJ1-1, reads NAGVMQNPRHLVRRRGQEARLRCSPMKGHSHVYWYRQLPEEGLKFMVYLQKENIIDESGMPKERFSAEFPKEGPSILRIQQVVRGDSAAYFCASSINTGVGTEAFFGQGTRLTVV.

This clone was picked up a small number of times. The rearrangement links TRBV7-9 to TRBJ2-1; no clear D gene. The germline V and J ends were trimmed by 0 bases and 6 bases, with 6 bases remaining between them. The CDR3 contains 13 residues. Germline V lookup: CDR1 SEHNR, CDR2 FQNEAQ (reference sequence). CDR3 loop: CASSLATANEQFF. CDR3 DNA sequence: TGTGCCAGCAGCTTAGCTACAGCCAATGAGCAGTTCTTC.

The chain joins TRBV27 to TRBJ1-3; maybe TRBD1 (5 bases). Trimming took 4 bases from V and 1 from J, leaving 14 bases between them. CDR3 length: 16 amino acids. Germline assignment: CDR1 MNHEY and CDR2 SMNVEV (reference sequence). The DNA of the CDR3 is TGTGCCAGCAGTTACAAGGGGATTGGTTCTGGAAACACCATATATTTT. It is translated as CASSYKGIGSGNTIYF.

The rearrangement joins TRBV10-3 to TRBJ2-7; TRBD2 matches at 7 bases. This CDR3 has 14 amino acids. With 11 bases clipped from V and 2 bases from J, the junction kept 12 bases outside the gene matches. Germline lookup yields CDR1 ENHRY and CDR2 SYGVKD. The CDR3 DNA reads as TGTGCCGCCAAGGGGACGGGAGGCCCCTACGAGCAGTACTTC. Protein: CAAKGTGGPYEQYF.

This rearrangement joins TRBV12-3 or TRBV12-4 to TRBJ2-2; 9 bases line up with TRBD2. The CDR3 extends over 13 amino acids. After removal of 6 bases from V and 9 bases from J, the junction contained 5 bases not matched to a gene. CDR3 protein: CASRWASGRELFF. CDR3 DNA sequence: TGTGCCAGCAGATGGGCTAGCGGGAGGGAGCTGTTTTTT.

The chain recombines TRBV6-4 with TRBJ2-1, with D possibly being TRBD1 (5 bases). Between the trimmed V and J ends, which lost 0 bases and 12 bases, there was a span of 12 bases. The CDR3 has 13 amino acids. The germline CDR1 and CDR2 sequences are MRHNA and SNTAGT. The CDR3 loop reads CASSDSNRLPQFF. The CDR3 nucleotides read TGTGCCAGCAGTGACTCAAACAGGTTACCGCAGTTCTTC.

The rearrangement links TRBV24-1 to TRBJ2-2; the D gene is possibly TRBD2 (6 bases). The CDR3 has 17 amino acids. Germline V lookup: CDR1 KGHDR, CDR2 SFDVKD. Trimming cost V 3 bases and J 4 bases, with 17 bases left between them. For the CDR3, the DNA is TGTGCCACCAGTGATCTCCCGGGAGAGAGAAGCACCGGGGAGCTGTTTTTT. As protein: CATSDLPGERSTGELFF.

The table lists this clone with a few counts. The rearrangement links TRBV4-1 to TRBJ1-4, with unresolved D. This CDR3 is built from 14 residues. Trimming cost V 6 bases and J 6 bases, with 14 bases left between them. CDR1 is MGHRA and CDR2 is YSYEKL in the germline V gene. The CDR3 loop reads CASRFGGFDEKLFF. The CDR3 bases are TGCGCCAGCAGGTTCGGCGGGTTCGATGAAAAACTGTTTTTT.

This chain uses TRBV21-1 with TRBJ2-3; the table's D call, TRBD1, has no DNA check behind it. TRBV21-1 is shown as a pseudogene. CDR3 size: 15 residues. The CDR3 nucleotides read TGTGCCAGCAGCCCCAGGGGGCGAGCCCCAGATACGCAGTATTTT. Its translation: CASSPRGRAPDTQYF.

V and J are TRBV2 and TRBJ1-5; 7 positions agree with TRBD1. Unmatched junction bases numbered 6, after V lost 6 bases and J lost 4 bases. Germline CDR1 is SNHLY and CDR2 is FYNNEI. This CDR3 is built from 14 residues. The CDR3 coding sequence is TGTGCCAGCAGGGGGGACAGACTAAATCAGCCCCAGCATTTT. Protein product: CASRGDRLNQPQHF.

The rearrangement joins TRBV7-9 to TRBJ1-4; D call uncertain. The CDR3 is made up of 17 amino acids. Germline V gives CDR1 SEHNR, CDR2 FQNEAQ (reference sequence). V gave up 1 base and J gave up 5 bases, with 17 bases separating them. The CDR3 DNA reads TGTGCCAGCAGCTTAGGGAGCAGCGGAGACTACAATGAAAAACTGTTTTTT. Residues: CASSLGSSGDYNEKLFF.

This clone was seen just once. The V call is TRBV19, the J call TRBJ1-5; 10 nucleotides line up with TRBD1. There are 16 residues in the CDR3. With 5 bases clipped from V and 3 bases from J, the junction kept 7 bases outside the gene matches. Germline CDR1 is LNHDA and CDR2 is SQIVND (reference sequence). The CDR3 DNA follows: TGTGCCAGTAGTGGGGGACAGGGGAGCTCCAATCAGCCCCAGCATTTT. Translation gives CASSGGQGSSNQPQHF. The entire variable domain, with the rest obtained from reference TRBV19 and TRBJ1-5, is as follows: DGGITQSPKYLFRKEGQNVTLSCEQNLNHDAMYWYRQDPGQGLRLIYYSQIVNDFQKGDIAEGYSVSREKKESFPLTVTSAQKNPTAFYLCASSGGQGSSNQPQHFGDGTRLSIL.

The chain links TRBV7-2 to TRBJ2-7, with D possibly being TRBD2 (6 bases). This CDR3 spans 13 amino acids. Germline loops: CDR1 SGHTA, CDR2 FQGNSA. The V end was cut by 5 bases, the J end by 6 bases, with 14 bases between. CDR3 nucleotide sequence: TGTGCCAGCAGCCTGGAGGGCCTGGGCGAGCAGTACTTC. Translation: CASSLEGLGEQYF.

CDR3 nucleotide sequence: TGTGCCTGGACTTCGACTCATAGCTCACCCCTCCACTTT. This translates into CAWTSTHSSPLHF. V usage is TRBV30 and J usage is TRBJ1-6; D gene unclear. The CDR3 is 13 residues long. The V gene lost 4 bases and the J gene lost 10 bases, with 14 bases spanning the gap. CDR1 is GTSNPN and CDR2 is SVGIG in the germline V gene (reference sequence).

V and J are TRBV7-2 and TRBJ2-2; 8 positions agree with TRBD2. This CDR3 comprises 16 residues. Germline CDR1 SGHTA, CDR2 FQGNSA. J lost 6 bases, V lost 2 bases, and 8 bases had no gene match. The CDR3 is CASSLNPGGQAGELFF. The CDR3 DNA is TGTGCCAGCAGCTTAAACCCGGGAGGGCAGGCCGGGGAGCTGTTTTTT.

The chain is built from TRBV6-2 or TRBV6-3 and TRBJ2-1; 10 bases match TRBD2. Germline values: CDR1 MNHEY, CDR2 SVGEGT. The CDR3 extends over 15 amino acids. The V segment lost 2 bases and the J segment 6 bases; nucleotides outside the gene matches: 4. This CDR3 is CASSYLAGVPNEQFF. The CDR3 DNA reads TGTGCCAGCAGTTACCTAGCGGGAGTGCCCAATGAGCAGTTCTTC.

This clone is termed medium-sized. The chain combines TRBV28 with TRBJ2-7; D perhaps matches TRBD1 (6 bases). Germline-derived CDR1 and CDR2 are MDHEN and SYDVKM. There are 16 residues in the CDR3. V was shortened by 6 bases and J by 2 bases, with 20 bases between the two germline ends. CDR3 bases: TGTGCCAGCAGACCGGGACAAGGGGTTCCTCCCTACGAGCAGTACTTC. It is translated as CASRPGQGVPPYEQYF.

The V gene is TRBV19, the J gene TRBJ2-1; 8 bases agree with TRBD1. Trimming took 3 bases from V and 8 from J; bases not matched to a gene: 9. This CDR3 has 15 residues. Germline V gene data show CDR1 as LNHDA and CDR2 as SQIVND (reference sequence). In nucleotides, the CDR3 is TGTGCCAGTAGTATTCCCCTCGACAGGGGCGATGAGCAGTTCTTC. As protein: CASSIPLDRGDEQFF.

The gene calls are TRBV25-1 and TRBJ2-6; D gene ambiguous. The germline V gene has CDR1 MGHDK and CDR2 SYGVNS. The CDR3 contains 13 residues. The V and J ends lost 7 bases and 2 bases respectively, with 6 bases between them. The CDR3 is CASTPAGANVLTF. The CDR3 DNA reads TGTGCCAGCACCCCAGCTGGGGCCAACGTCCTGACTTTC. The entire variable domain, with the rest obtained from reference TRBV25-1 and TRBJ2-6, is as follows: EADIYQTPRYLVIGTGKKITLECSQTMGHDKMYWYQQDPGMELHLIHYSYGVNSTEKGDLSSESTVSRIRTEHFPLTLESARPSHTSQYLCASTPAGANVLTFGAGSRLTVL.

The rearrangement joins TRBV29-1 to TRBJ1-1, with D possibly matching TRBD1 (6 bases). CDR1 is SQVTM, CDR2 ANQGSEA, per germline. The CDR3 loop spans 14 amino acids. Trimming took 6 bases from V and 1 from J, leaving 15 bases between them. The CDR3: CSVSDRLSNTEAFF. The CDR3 region has the DNA TGCAGCGTCTCAGACAGGCTGTCGAACACTGAAGCTTTCTTT.